This T cell receptor beta chain originates from a study of T-cell reconstitution after alpha-beta-depleted transplantation in children. The study's findings and limits: At the one-year point after transplant, T-cell counts and TCRbeta diversity were found to come mostly from T cells that had been newly produced. The origin of alpha-beta T cells about two months after transplant was reportedly several hundred expanded graft clones. Several patients had high TCRbeta diversity at day 60; it came from surviving recipient T cells and thymic progenitors.

Concerning this clonotype itself: Its antigen is unidentified.

Using unique molecular identifiers, the investigators prepared the TCRbeta library. TCRdb reprocessed the PCR reads via MiXCR and lists one record per CDR3 protein. This sample has more than 200,000 distinct CDR3 sequences; about 25% occur once, and the top ten carry about 2.6%. The CDR3 extends over 12 amino acids. Per the germline V gene, CDR1 is SGHRS and CDR2 is YFSETQ. V lost 0 bases to trimming and J lost 4 bases, with 4 bases between them. The chain is built from TRBV5-1 and TRBJ1-2, with unresolved D. Material: PBMCs, obtained before TCRalphabeta/CD19-depleted stem cell transplant. The sequence derives from a girl aged 2-9 years with Fanconi anemia, due to receive a stem cell transplant. Here the CDR3 reads CASSLESYGYTF. In DNA form, the CDR3 reads TGCGCCAGCAGCTTGGAGAGCTATGGCTACACCTTC. The whole variable domain, filled in from reference TRBV5-1 and TRBJ1-2, reads KAGVTQTPRYLIKTRGQQVTLSCSPISGHRSVSWYQQTPGQGLQFLFEYFSETQRNKGNFPGRFSGRQFSNSRSEMNVSTLELGDSALYLCASSLESYGYTFGSGTRLTVV.